The clone carrying this T cell receptor beta chain has a handful of counts. Its antigen remains unidentified. These data come from a study of regulatory T cells in long-lasting Graves disease. Findings and caveats of the study: Repertoires from persistent disease leaned toward TRBV28, TRBJ1-2 and TRBJ2-5.

CDR3-region Arm-PCR and iRepertoire HTBI primers produced the TCR beta libraries. TCRdb ran MiXCR on the multiplex PCR reads and lists one entry per CDR3 protein. The repertoire holds about 440,000 distinct CDR3 sequences, with 15% as singletons. The time point denotes: newly diagnosed GD, antithyroid drugs for less than 3 months. There was RNA extracted from PBMCs, and the TCR library was made from it. The V and J ends lost 0 bases and 8 bases, in that order; junction bases with no gene match: 9. Germline V gene sequence: CDR1 MNHNY, CDR2 SVGAGI (reference sequence). The CDR3 sequence is 16 residues long. These data were likewise used in another study, on T cells in Graves' hyperthyroidism and ophthalmopathy.

Sequencing was performed on peripheral blood mononuclear cells (PBMCs), taken at new diagnosis, from a patient treated with antithyroid drugs. This chain uses TRBV6-6 with TRBJ2-2; TRBD2 agrees at 7 bases. The clonotype originates from a woman in her thirties with Graves disease. In DNA, the CDR3 is TGTGCCAGCAGTTACTCGAGGGGCGGAGCGGGGGGGGAGCTGTTTTTT. Amino acids: CASSYSRGGAGGELFF.